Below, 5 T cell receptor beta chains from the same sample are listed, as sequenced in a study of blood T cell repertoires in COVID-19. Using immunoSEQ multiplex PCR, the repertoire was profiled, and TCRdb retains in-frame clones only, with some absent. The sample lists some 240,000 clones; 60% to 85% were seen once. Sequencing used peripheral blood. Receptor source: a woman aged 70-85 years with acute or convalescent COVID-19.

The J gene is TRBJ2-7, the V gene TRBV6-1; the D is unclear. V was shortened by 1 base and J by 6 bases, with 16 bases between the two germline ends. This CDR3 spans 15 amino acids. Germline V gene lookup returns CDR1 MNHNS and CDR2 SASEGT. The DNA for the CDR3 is TGTGCCAGCAGTGAAGTGGCGGAGCCGTCTTCCGAGCAGTACTTC. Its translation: CASSEVAEPSSEQYF.

CDR3 residues: CASSVGLEGGTQYF. The DNA of the CDR3 is TGTGCCAGCAGCGTTGGGCTCGAAGGAGGTACGCAGTATTTT. The chain links TRBV9 to TRBJ2-3, with D possibly being TRBD2 (5 bases). CDR1 is SGDLS, CDR2 YYNGEE, per germline. The CDR3 has 14 residues. V lost 2 bases, J lost 8 bases, and 15 bases lay in between.

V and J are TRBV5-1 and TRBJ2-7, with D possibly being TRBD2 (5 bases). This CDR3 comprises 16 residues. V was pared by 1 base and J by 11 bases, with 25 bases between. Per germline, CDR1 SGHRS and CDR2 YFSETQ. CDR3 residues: CASSLSRGETPLVEYV. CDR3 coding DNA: TGCGCCAGCAGCTTGAGCCGGGGTGAGACACCTCTGGTTGAGTACGTC.

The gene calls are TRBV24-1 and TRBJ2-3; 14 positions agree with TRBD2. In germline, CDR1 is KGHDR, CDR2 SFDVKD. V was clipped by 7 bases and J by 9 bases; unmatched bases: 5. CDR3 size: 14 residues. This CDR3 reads CATRTSGGAETQYF. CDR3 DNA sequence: TGTGCCACCAGGACTAGCGGGGGGGCCGAAACGCAGTATTTT.

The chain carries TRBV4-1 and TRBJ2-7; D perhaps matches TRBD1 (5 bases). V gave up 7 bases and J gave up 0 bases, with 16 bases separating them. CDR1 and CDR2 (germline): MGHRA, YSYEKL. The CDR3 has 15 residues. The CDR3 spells CASIQYHGASYEQYF. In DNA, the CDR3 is TGCGCCAGCATACAATATCATGGGGCCTCCTACGAGCAGTACTTC.